This TCR beta chain came from a study of shared clonotypes between healthy human individuals. The overall study: The donor pool was made up of a couple of women and three men aged 18 to 49. Overall study findings and caveats: The study found roughly 5.3% of naive CD4 clonotypes shared across several donors.

Details on this clone: Its specificity is not known.

Original analysis: Filtering differed for immunoSEQ, which gave only junction sequences without quality scores. Data came from immunoSEQ multiplex PCR; TCRdb stores just in-frame clones and leaves some out. Clone size and the V and J calls come from that table; the DNA yielded D and trimming. This sample has about 2.3 million clones, with around 90% found just once. This sequence was found in a man younger than 30 in good health. Some clones in this sample may be carry-over from other donors' samples. What was sequenced was naive CD4+ T cells from PBMCs. Subset given: CD45RA+ positively selected.

The CDR3 spells CASSPSTGTEWSDTF. The CDR3 bases are TGTGCCAGCTCACCCTCCACCGGGACAGAGTGGTCAGACACCTTC. The gene calls are TRBV18 and TRBJ1-2, with 7 bases aligning to TRBD1. CDR3 length equals 15 residues. Per germline, CDR1 KGHSH and CDR2 LQKENI. With V trimmed by 3 bases and J by 12 bases, 16 bases remained unmatched. Full variable domain (remainder filled in from reference TRBV18 and TRBJ1-2): NAGVMQNPRHLVRRRGQEARLRCSPMKGHSHVYWYRQLPEEGLKFMVYLQKENIIDESGMPKERFSAEFPKEGPSILRIQQVVRGDSAAYFCASSPSTGTEWSDTFGSGTRLTVV.